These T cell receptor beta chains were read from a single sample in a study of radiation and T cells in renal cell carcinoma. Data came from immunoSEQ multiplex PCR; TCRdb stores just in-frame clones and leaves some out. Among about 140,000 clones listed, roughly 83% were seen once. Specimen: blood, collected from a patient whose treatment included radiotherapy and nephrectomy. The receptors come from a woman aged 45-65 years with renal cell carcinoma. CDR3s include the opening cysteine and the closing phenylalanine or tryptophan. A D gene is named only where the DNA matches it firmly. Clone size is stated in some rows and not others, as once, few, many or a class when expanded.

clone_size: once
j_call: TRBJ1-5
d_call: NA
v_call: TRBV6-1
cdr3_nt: TGTGCCAGCAGTGAAGCGGTTTCGAGATTTCAGCCCCAGCATTTT
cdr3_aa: CASSEAVSRFQPQHF

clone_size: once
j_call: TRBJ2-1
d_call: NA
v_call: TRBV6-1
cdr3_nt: TGTGCCAGCAGTGATGGCAGTGGGTACAATGAGCAGTTCTTC
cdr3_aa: CASSDGSGYNEQFF

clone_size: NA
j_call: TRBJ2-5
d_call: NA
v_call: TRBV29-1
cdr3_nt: TGCAGCGTTTACAGAGACCGAGAGACCCAGTACTTC
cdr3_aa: CSVYRDRETQYF

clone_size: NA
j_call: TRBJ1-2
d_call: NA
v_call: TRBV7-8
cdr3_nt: TGTGCCAGCAGCTTAGTCCAGGACTATGGCTACACCTTC
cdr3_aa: CASSLVQDYGYTF

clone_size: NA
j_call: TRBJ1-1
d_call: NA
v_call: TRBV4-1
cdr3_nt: TGCGCCAGCAGCCGGGCTGTGAACACTGAAGCTTTCTTT
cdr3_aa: CASSRAVNTEAFF

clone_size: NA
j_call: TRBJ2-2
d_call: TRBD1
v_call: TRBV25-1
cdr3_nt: TGTGCCAGCAGCCCGGGACAGGGTTACACCGGGGAGCTGTTTTTT
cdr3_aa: CASSPGQGYTGELFF

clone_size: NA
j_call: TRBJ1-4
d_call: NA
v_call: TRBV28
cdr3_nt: TGTGCCAGCAGTTTGGGAGGGGGGAGTGGTGAAAAACTGTTTTTT
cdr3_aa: CASSLGGGSGEKLFF

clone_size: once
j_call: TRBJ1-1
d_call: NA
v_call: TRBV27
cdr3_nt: TGTGCCAGCAGTACCCTTACTACGCGCCCAAACACTGAAGCTTTCTTT
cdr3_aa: CASSTLTTRPNTEAFF

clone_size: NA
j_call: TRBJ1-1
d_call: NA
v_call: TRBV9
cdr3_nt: TGTGCCAGCGGTCGGGTCCAAGGCGGGACTGAAGCTTTCTTT
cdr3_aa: CASGRVQGGTEAFF

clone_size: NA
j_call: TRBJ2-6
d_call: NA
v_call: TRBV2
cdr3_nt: TGTGCCAGGACACGAACCTCAGGGACCAACGTCCTGACTTTC
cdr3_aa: CARTRTSGTNVLTF

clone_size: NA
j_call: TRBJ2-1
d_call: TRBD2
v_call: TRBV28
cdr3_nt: TGTGCCAGCAGTCTCAATCCTAGCGGGGGCTACAATGAGCAGTTCTTC
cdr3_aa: CASSLNPSGGYNEQFF

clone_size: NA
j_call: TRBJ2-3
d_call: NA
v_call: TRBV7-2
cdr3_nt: TGTGCCAGCAGCCCGCGACGGGACGGAAACACAGATACGCAGTATTTT
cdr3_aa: CASSPRRDGNTDTQYF

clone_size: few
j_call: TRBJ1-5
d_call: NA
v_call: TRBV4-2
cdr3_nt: TGTGCCAGCAGCCAGATTACAGGGAGGAATCAGCCCCAGCATTTT
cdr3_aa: CASSQITGRNQPQHF

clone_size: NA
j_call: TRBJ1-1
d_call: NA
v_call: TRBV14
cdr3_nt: TGTGCCAGCAGCCACGTTCAACGGGCTTTCTTT
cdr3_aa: CASSHVQRAFF

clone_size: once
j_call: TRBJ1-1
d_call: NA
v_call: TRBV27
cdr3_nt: TGTGCCAGCAGTTTATACCCCCCAGGGGTGGGCACTGAAGCTTTCTTT
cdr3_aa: CASSLYPPGVGTEAFF

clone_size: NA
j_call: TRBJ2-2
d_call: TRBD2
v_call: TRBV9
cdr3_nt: TGTGCCAGCAGCGTAGGTCCTAGCGGGGGGGCAACCGGGGAGCTGTTTTTT
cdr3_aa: CASSVGPSGGATGELFF

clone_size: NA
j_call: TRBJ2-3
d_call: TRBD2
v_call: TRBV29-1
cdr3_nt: TGCAGCGCTGGACTAGCGGAAGATACGCAGTATTTT
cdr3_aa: CSAGLAEDTQYF